The T cell receptor (beta chain) described here comes from a study of blood T cell repertoires in COVID-19. Study overall: Whether acute or convalescent, the COVID-19 samples came from the United States, Italy and Spain. T cells, B-cell-depleted T cells, or PBMCs provided the cDNA or gDNA that served as material.

In the original workflow: Estimation of nucleated cell counts relied on the amplification of reference gene primers. Assay used: immunoSEQ multiplex PCR; TCRdb lists only in-frame clones, some missing. V and J calls and clone size follow that table, whereas D and trimming were derived from the DNA. In the table there are roughly 140,000 clones, about 90% of which are singletons. With 4 bases clipped from V and 6 bases from J, the junction kept 4 bases outside the gene matches. Germline V gives CDR1 KGHDR, CDR2 SFDVKD. This CDR3 spans 13 amino acids. The clonotype comes from a woman between 45 and 65 years old with acute or convalescent COVID-19. The gene calls are TRBV24-1 and TRBJ1-2; 7 nucleotides align to TRBD1. Sequencing was done on a sample of peripheral blood. CDR3 nucleotides: TGTGCCACCAGTGACCAGGGGGTGGATGGCTACACCTTC. Protein product: CATSDQGVDGYTF.